This T cell receptor (beta chain) appears in the sequencing data of a study of blood T cells in healthy people across ages. This clonotype was found a few times. CDR1 is MDHEN, CDR2 SYDVKM, per germline. This CDR3 spans 14 amino acids. Deletions cut 8 bases from V and 3 bases from J, with 16 bases between. Through a sample-barcoded 5' primer and a J-beta primer mix, a second PCR was run for roughly 6 to 11 cycles. TCRdb reanalysed the 5' RACE reads using MiXCR and keeps one entry per CDR3 protein. Among 850,000 or so distinct CDR3 sequences listed, 25% to 35% were seen once. The sequenced sample was blood. The sequence was collected from a woman of 80 years or more in good health. The gene calls are TRBV28 and TRBJ1-1; D possibly corresponds to TRBD1 (6 bases). The CDR3 region has the DNA TGTGCCAGCCGGGGGCACCCCCTCGACACTGAAGCTTTCTTT. Amino acids: CASRGHPLDTEAFF.